This TCR beta chain was recorded in a study of shared clonotypes between healthy human individuals. Only CD45RO-negative cells positively selected for CCR7 counted as naive CD8 cells, so terminally differentiated effector memory CD45RA+ cells were excluded. Generated by immunoSEQ multiplex PCR, the TCRdb table keeps only in-frame clones and is missing some. The sample comprises more than 2 million clones, about 95% of which are singletons, and around 1.1% rests with the top ten. The V and J ends lost 8 bases and 0 bases, in that order; junction bases with no gene match: 6. From germline, CDR1 is MGHDK and CDR2 SYGVNS. The CDR3 runs to 14 residues.

This chain links TRBV25-1 with TRBJ2-7; the match to TRBD1 covers 8 bases. The sequence was obtained from a man between 18 and 29 years old in good health. The sequencing input was naive CD8+ T cells sorted from blood. CDR3 in DNA: TGTGCCAGCGGCCGGACAGGGACCTCCTACGAGCAGTACTTC. Translation gives CASGRTGTSYEQYF.